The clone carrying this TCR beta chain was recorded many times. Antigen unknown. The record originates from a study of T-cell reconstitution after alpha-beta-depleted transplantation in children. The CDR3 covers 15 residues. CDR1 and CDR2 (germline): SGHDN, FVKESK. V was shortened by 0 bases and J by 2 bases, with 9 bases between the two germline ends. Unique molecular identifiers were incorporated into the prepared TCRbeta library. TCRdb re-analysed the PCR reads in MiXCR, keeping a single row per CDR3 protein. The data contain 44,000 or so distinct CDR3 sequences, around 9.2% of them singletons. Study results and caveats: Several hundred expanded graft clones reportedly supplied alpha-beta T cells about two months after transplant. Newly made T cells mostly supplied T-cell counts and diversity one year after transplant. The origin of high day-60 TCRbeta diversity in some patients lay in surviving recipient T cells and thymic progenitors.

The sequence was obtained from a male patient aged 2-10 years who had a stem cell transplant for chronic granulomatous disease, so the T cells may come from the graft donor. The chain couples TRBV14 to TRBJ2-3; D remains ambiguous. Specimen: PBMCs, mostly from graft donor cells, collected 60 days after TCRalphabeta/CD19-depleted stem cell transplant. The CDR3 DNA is TGTGCCAGCAGCCAAGACATTCTGAACACAGATACGCAGTATTTT. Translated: CASSQDILNTDTQYF. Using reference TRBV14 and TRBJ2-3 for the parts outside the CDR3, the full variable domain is EAGVTQFPSHSVIEKGQTVTLRCDPISGHDNLYWYRRVMGKEIKFLLHFVKESKQDESGMPNNRFLAERTGGTYSTLKVQPAELEDSGVYFCASSQDILNTDTQYFGPGTRLTVL.